The 5 T cell receptor beta chains below come from one sample, sequenced in a study of blood T cell repertoires in COVID-19 (dated by TCRdb to about 2020). The library was obtained by the immunoSEQ multiplex PCR assay. TCRdb mirrors the immuneACCESS table, restricted to in-frame sequences. Some clones are absent from its copies; in checked studies, under half trace to an unresolved V gene, and the reason for the others is unknown. For this sample the table gives 310,000 or so clones, of which 70% to 90% were detected only once. In total, the top ten clones hold under 8% of the sample. Sample: peripheral blood. These receptors came from a young man who had recovered from COVID-19.

V and J are TRBV9 and TRBJ2-2; the D gene is possibly TRBD1 (5 bases). CDR1 is SGDLS and CDR2 is YYNGEE in the germline V gene. With 0 bases removed from V and 3 bases from J, the gap between germline ends came to 12 bases. The CDR3 sequence is 16 residues long. CDR3 loop: CASSVVPDTYTGELFF. Written as DNA, the CDR3 is TGTGCCAGCAGCGTAGTCCCGGACACTTACACCGGGGAGCTGTTTTTT.

This chain links TRBV5-1 with TRBJ2-1, with TRBD2 as a possible D gene (6 bases). Per the germline V gene, CDR1 is SGHRS and CDR2 is YFSETQ. This CDR3 is built from 16 residues. V was trimmed by 4 bases and J by 0 bases, leaving 14 bases between them. CDR3: CASSDSPTSSYNEQFF. The CDR3 DNA reads as TGCGCCAGCAGCGACAGTCCGACTAGCTCCTACAATGAGCAGTTCTTC.

The chain links TRBV19 to TRBJ1-1; D gene ambiguous. The germline V gene encodes CDR1 LNHDA and CDR2 SQIVND (reference sequence). Trimming stripped 6 bases from V and 1 base from J, with 15 bases between. This CDR3 has 15 residues. In DNA, the CDR3 is TGTGCCAGTAGGACTATCGGACTCTCGAACACTGAAGCTTTCTTT. This sequence encodes CASRTIGLSNTEAFF.

The J gene is TRBJ2-3, the V gene TRBV3-1 (or the pseudogene TRBV3-2); D remains ambiguous. Per the germline V gene, CDR1 is LGHDT and CDR2 is YNNKEL (reference sequence). This CDR3 comprises 13 residues. V was shortened by 4 bases and J by 3 bases, with 8 bases between the two germline ends. The CDR3 DNA reads as TGTGCCAGCAGCCCGTCAGGTACAGATACGCAGTATTTT. Its translation: CASSPSGTDTQYF.

V gene TRBV19 combines with J gene TRBJ1-1; 7 nucleotides match TRBD1. Germline-derived CDR1 and CDR2 are LNHDA and SQIVND (reference sequence). This CDR3 region has 15 residues. The V and J ends lost 6 bases and 0 bases, in that order; junction bases with no gene match: 7. CDR3 sequence reads: CASRPRDRLNTEAFF. The DNA for the CDR3 is TGTGCCAGTAGGCCTCGGGACAGACTGAACACTGAAGCTTTCTTT.